The next 10 T cell receptor beta chains were all read from a single sample in a study of cytomegalovirus exposure and HLA in healthy donors. PCR used 60 Vbeta primers and 13 Jbeta primers. The assay was immunoSEQ multiplex PCR, and TCRdb's table has in-frame clones only and misses some. The table counts 50,000 to 70,000 clones; roughly 4% lies in the top ten. Sequencing was performed on PBMCs. Receptors originate from a male donor in good health and CMV-seronegative.

V is TRBV5-6 and J is TRBJ1-4; 7 positions agree with TRBD1. J lost 6 bases, V lost 4 bases, and 6 bases had no gene match. CDR1 SGHDT and CDR2 YYEEEE come from the germline V gene. This CDR3 region has 14 residues. The CDR3 loop reads CASSLRDRYEKLFF. The CDR3, as DNA: TGTGCCAGCAGCCTCCGGGACAGATATGAAAAACTGTTTTTT.

The gene calls are TRBV29-1 and TRBJ1-4; 10 bases agree with TRBD1. The ends lost 6 bases at V and 8 bases at J; junction bases unmatched: 6. Looked up from germline, CDR1 is SQVTM and CDR2 is ANQGSEA. The CDR3 contains 13 residues. The CDR3 DNA is TGCAGCGTGCTCGGACAGGGGGGGGAAAAACTGTTTTTT. It encodes CSVLGQGGEKLFF.

Comment on this clone: The junction shows a germline mismatch at one end, possibly a read error. The chain uses TRBV28 and TRBJ2-7; 10 nucleotides agree with TRBD1. The CDR3 spans 15 residues. The V gene's germline CDR1 is MDHEN and CDR2 SYDVKM. The CDR3 loop reads CASSPPRTGGYGQYF. The DNA of the CDR3 is TGTGCCAGCAGTCCCCCCCGGACAGGGGGGTACGGGCAGTACTTC. Using reference TRBV28 and TRBJ2-7 for the parts outside the CDR3, the full variable domain is DVKVTQSSRYLVKRTGEKVFLECVQDMDHENMFWYRQDPGLGLRLIYFSYDVKMKEKGDIPEGYSVSREKKERFSLILESASTNQTSMYLCASSPPRTGGYGQYFGPGTRLTVT.

The V call is TRBV4-3, the J call TRBJ2-6; no firm D call. Germline V CDR1 and CDR2: LGHNA, YSLEER. With 2 bases removed from V and 0 bases from J, the gap between germline ends came to 2 bases. This CDR3 spans 14 amino acids. CDR3 protein: CASSQLSGANVLTF. The CDR3 DNA is TGCGCCAGCAGCCAACTCTCTGGGGCCAACGTCCTGACTTTC.

The chain combines TRBV19 with TRBJ2-2, with D possibly TRBD2 on 5 matching bases. V was cut by 5 bases and J by 4 bases, with 8 bases left in between. Germline lookup yields CDR1 LNHDA and CDR2 SQIVND (reference sequence). The CDR3 totals 13 residues. CDR3 in DNA: TGTGCCAGTAGTGTTGGACTCACCGGGGAGCTGTTTTTT. Protein sequence: CASSVGLTGELFF. Variable domain in full (rest from reference TRBV19 and TRBJ2-2): DGGITQSPKYLFRKEGQNVTLSCEQNLNHDAMYWYRQDPGQGLRLIYYSQIVNDFQKGDIAEGYSVSREKKESFPLTVTSAQKNPTAFYLCASSVGLTGELFFGEGSRLTVL.

The chain has TRBV6-1 and TRBJ2-1; 10 bases agree with TRBD2. The CDR3 spans 15 residues. The germline gives CDR1 MNHNS, CDR2 SASEGT. Germline trimming cut 2 bases from V and 7 bases from J; bases unmatched to any gene: 5. DNA for the CDR3: TGTGCCAGCAGTGAACTAGCGGGAGTGTCTAATGAGCAGTTCTTC. This gives the protein CASSELAGVSNEQFF.

The J gene is TRBJ2-7, the V gene TRBV4-3; 7 bases are a match to TRBD2. The CDR3 covers 14 residues. Germline values: CDR1 LGHNA, CDR2 YSLEER. Losses at the gene ends were 4 bases for V and 2 bases for J; bases not matched to a gene: 5. DNA for the CDR3: TGCGCCAGCAGCCGGGCGGGAGAAGCCTACGAGCAGTACTTC. Protein: CASSRAGEAYEQYF.

This chain uses TRBV30 with TRBJ1-1; D unclear. The V gene's germline CDR1 is GTSNPN and CDR2 SVGIG (reference sequence). The CDR3 has 14 amino acids. The V end lost 4 bases, the J end lost 7 bases, and 19 bases lay between the germline ends. CDR3 coding DNA: TGTGCCTGGACACCCAGAACGGGTTTGGGTGAAGCTTTCTTT. Protein sequence: CAWTPRTGLGEAFF.

The V gene is TRBV27, the J gene TRBJ2-3, with 11 bases identical to TRBD2. V gave up 3 bases and J gave up 6 bases; unmatched junction bases: 11. CDR1 is MNHEY, CDR2 SMNVEV, per germline (reference sequence). The length of the CDR3 is 17 residues. For the CDR3, the DNA is TGTGCCAGCAGTTTCTCAATAGCGGGAGGGCCGGGGGATACGCAGTATTTT. Encoded protein: CASSFSIAGGPGDTQYF.

V gene TRBV6-4 combines with J gene TRBJ2-1; 9 bases are a match to TRBD2. Germline CDR1 reads MRHNA; CDR2 reads SNTAGT. Trimming cost V 6 bases and J 5 bases; bases outside gene matches: 8. This CDR3 has 15 amino acids. The CDR3 loop reads CASSDTSGSDNEQFF. CDR3 DNA sequence: TGTGCCAGCAGCGATACTAGCGGGTCCGACAATGAGCAGTTCTTC.